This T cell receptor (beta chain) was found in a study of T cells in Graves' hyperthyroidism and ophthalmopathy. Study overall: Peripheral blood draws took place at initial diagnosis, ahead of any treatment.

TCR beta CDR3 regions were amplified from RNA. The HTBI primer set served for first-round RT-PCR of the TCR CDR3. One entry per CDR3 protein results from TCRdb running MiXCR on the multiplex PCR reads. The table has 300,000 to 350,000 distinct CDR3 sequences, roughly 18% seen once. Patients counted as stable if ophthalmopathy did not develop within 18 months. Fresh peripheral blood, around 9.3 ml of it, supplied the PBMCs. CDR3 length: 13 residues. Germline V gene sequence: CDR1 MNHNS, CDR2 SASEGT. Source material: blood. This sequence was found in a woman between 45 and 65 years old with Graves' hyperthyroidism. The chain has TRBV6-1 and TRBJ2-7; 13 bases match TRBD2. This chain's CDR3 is CVSSRLAGGEQYV. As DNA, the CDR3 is TGTGTCAGCAGTCGACTAGCGGGGGGCGAGCAGTACGTC.